This TCR beta chain came from a study of blood T cell repertoires in COVID-19. Study context: The study drew acute and convalescent COVID-19 samples from the United States, Italy and Spain. T cells, B-cell-depleted T cells, or PBMCs supplied cDNA or gDNA.

V shed 4 bases and J shed 0 bases, with 6 bases lying between them. Germline CDR1 SNHLY, CDR2 FYNNEI. The CDR3 has 14 residues. Per the study methods: Reference gene primer amplification yielded estimated nucleated cell counts. Clones were read by immunoSEQ multiplex PCR, and TCRdb kept only the in-frame ones, dropping some. V, J and clone size were drawn from that table, and D and trimming were deduced from the DNA. Counted here are 300,000 or so clones, approximately 88% occurring once; the ten biggest clones make up roughly 7%. The source of this sequence is a woman between 25 and 40 years old who had recovered from COVID-19. V usage is TRBV2 and J usage is TRBJ2-2, with no clear D. The sequenced sample consisted of peripheral blood. The CDR3 DNA reads TGTGCCAGCAGTGTGAACACGAACACCGGGGAGCTGTTTTTT. It codes for CASSVNTNTGELFF.